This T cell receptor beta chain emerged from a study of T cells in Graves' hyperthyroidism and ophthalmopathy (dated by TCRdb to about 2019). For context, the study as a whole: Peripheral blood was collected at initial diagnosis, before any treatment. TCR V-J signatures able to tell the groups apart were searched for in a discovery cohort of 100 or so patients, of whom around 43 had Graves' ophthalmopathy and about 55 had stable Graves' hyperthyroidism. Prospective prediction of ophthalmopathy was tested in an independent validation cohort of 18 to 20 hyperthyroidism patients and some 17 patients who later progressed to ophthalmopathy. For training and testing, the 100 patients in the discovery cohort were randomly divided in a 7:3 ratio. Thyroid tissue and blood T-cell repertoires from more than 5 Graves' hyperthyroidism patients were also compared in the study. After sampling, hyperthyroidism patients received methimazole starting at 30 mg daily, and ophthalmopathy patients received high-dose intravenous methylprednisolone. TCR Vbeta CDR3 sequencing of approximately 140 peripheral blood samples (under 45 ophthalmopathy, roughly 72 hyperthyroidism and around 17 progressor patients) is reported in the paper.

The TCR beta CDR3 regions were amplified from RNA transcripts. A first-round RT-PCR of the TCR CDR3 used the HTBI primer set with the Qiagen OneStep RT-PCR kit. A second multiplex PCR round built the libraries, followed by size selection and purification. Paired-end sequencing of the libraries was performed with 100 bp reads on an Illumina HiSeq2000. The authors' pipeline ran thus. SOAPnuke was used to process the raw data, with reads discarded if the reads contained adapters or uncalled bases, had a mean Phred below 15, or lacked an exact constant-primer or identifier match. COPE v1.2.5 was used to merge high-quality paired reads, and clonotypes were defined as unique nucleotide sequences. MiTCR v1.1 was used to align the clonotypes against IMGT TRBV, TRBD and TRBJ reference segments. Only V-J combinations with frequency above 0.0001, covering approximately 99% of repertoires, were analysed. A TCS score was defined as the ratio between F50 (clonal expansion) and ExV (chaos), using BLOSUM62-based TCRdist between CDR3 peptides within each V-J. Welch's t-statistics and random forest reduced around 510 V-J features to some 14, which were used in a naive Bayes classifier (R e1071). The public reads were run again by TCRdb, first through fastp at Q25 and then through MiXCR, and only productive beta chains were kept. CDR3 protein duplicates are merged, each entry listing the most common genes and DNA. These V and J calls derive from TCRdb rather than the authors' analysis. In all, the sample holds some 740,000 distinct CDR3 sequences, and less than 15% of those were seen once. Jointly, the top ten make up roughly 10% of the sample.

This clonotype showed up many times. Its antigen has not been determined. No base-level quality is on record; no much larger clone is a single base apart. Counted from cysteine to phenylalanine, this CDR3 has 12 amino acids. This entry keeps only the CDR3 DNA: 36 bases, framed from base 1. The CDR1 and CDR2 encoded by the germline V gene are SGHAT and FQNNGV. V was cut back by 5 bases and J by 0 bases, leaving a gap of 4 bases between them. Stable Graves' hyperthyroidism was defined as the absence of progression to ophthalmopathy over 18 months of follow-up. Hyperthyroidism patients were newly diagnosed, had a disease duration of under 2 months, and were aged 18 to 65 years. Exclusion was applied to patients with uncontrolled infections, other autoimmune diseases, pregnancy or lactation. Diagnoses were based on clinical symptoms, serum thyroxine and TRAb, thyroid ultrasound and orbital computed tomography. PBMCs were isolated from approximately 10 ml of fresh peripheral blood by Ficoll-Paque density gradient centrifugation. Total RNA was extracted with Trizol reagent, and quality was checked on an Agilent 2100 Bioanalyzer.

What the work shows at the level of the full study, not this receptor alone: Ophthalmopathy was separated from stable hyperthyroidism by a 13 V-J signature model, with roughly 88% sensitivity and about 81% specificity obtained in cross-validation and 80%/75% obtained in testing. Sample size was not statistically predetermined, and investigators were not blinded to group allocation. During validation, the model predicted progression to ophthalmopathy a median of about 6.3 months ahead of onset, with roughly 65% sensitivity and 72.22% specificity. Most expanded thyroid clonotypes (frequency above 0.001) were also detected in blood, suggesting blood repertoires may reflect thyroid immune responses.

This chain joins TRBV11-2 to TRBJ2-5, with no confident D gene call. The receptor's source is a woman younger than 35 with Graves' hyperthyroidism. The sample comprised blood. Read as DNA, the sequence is TGTGCCAGCAGCACTAACCAAGAGACCCAGTACTTC. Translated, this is CASSTNQETQYF. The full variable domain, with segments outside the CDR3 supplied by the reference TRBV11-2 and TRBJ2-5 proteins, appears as EAGVAQSPRYKIIEKRQSVAFWCNPISGHATLYWYQQILGQGPKLLIQFQNNGVVDDSQLPKDRFSAERLKGVDSTLKIQPAKLEDSAVYLCASSTNQETQYFGPGTRLLVL.